These 14 T cell receptor beta chains came from one sample sequenced in a study of post-analysis software for immune sequencing data. General study points: Among four to six TRBV segments more frequent in patients than controls were TRBV5-6, TRBV5-1 and TRBV20-1.

Carried by the TCR beta cDNA libraries were unique molecular identifiers. Via MiXCR, TCRdb re-called the PCR reads, giving one row per CDR3 protein. The profile covers about 430,000 distinct CDR3 sequences, with roughly 38% appearing a single time and around 8% taken by the ten largest. Their antigens remain unidentified. The specimen sequenced was blood. These TCRs come from a girl aged 2-10 years with multiple sclerosis.

A few counts support this clonotype. The rearrangement joins TRBV5-1 to TRBJ2-1; 9 bases match TRBD1. The CDR3 sequence is 15 residues long. Losses at the gene ends were 0 bases for V and 3 bases for J; bases not matched to a gene: 1. Germline V gives CDR1 SGHRS, CDR2 YFSETQ. The CDR3 DNA is TGCGCCAGCAGCTTGGGACAGGGGGTCTACAATGAGCAGTTCTTC. Its translation: CASSLGQGVYNEQFF.

The V and J genes are TRBV4-1 and TRBJ2-1, with D unclear. Trimming cost V 7 bases and J 0 bases, with 13 bases left between them. CDR3 length: 15 amino acids. CDR1 is MGHRA, CDR2 YSYEKL, per germline. The DNA of the CDR3 is TGCGCCAGCACATTAAGGGAAAGCTCCTACAATGAGCAGTTCTTC. As protein: CASTLRESSYNEQFF.

The V gene is TRBV14, the J gene TRBJ1-1, with D maybe TRBD1 (6 bases). V lost 1 base and J 11 bases, leaving 11 bases between the germline ends. The CDR3 is 12 residues long. CDR1 SGHDN and CDR2 FVKESK come from the germline V gene. CDR3 protein: CASSQGQAGAFF. The CDR3 DNA reads as TGTGCCAGCAGCCAAGGACAGGCCGGGGCTTTCTTT.

V is TRBV6-5 and J is TRBJ2-7, with TRBD1 matching 10 bases. Trimming at V came to 3 bases and at J to 7 bases, leaving 12 bases not matched to a gene. From germline, CDR1 is MNHEY and CDR2 SVGAGI. This CDR3 contains 16 residues. The CDR3 nucleotides are TGTGCCAGCAGTTATACGCCGGGACAGGGGTTGTGGGAGCAGTACTTC. Translating it yields CASSYTPGQGLWEQYF.

This chain links TRBV6-6 with TRBJ2-1; D ambiguous. Germline V lookup: CDR1 MNHNY, CDR2 SVGAGI (reference sequence). The V and J ends lost 5 bases and 0 bases respectively, with 11 bases between them. The CDR3 totals 15 residues. Written as DNA, the CDR3 is TGTGCCAGCAGTCCCGACTCCATCTCCTACAATGAGCAGTTCTTC. It translates to CASSPDSISYNEQFF.

The chain carries TRBV7-2 and TRBJ2-3; 7 bases align to TRBD1. CDR1 is SGHTA and CDR2 is FQGNSA in the germline V gene. The CDR3 is 15 residues long. The junction had 6 bases not matched to a gene; V was cut back by 4 bases and J by 2 bases. CDR3 in amino acids: CASSYSGQNTDTQYF. In DNA form, the CDR3 reads TGTGCCAGCAGCTACTCGGGACAGAACACAGATACGCAGTATTTT.

Turning to this clonotype: One junction end disagrees with the germline gene, perhaps due to a read error. J is TRBJ2-7 and V is TRBV7-9, with 8 bases matching TRBD2. Germline loops: CDR1 SEHNR, CDR2 FQNEAQ (reference sequence). The CDR3 extends over 15 amino acids. The CDR3 region is CVSSSSGGPSYEQYF. CDR3 nucleotide sequence: TGTGTCAGCAGTTCCAGCGGGGGACCCTCCTACGAGCAGTACTTC.

The CDR3 DNA reads TGTGCCAGCAGAGACGGGACAGGGCACCACGAGCAGTACTTC. Amino acids: CASRDGTGHHEQYF. The gene calls are TRBV2 and TRBJ2-7, with 9 nucleotides matching TRBD1. The CDR3 extends over 14 amino acids. Germline-derived CDR1 and CDR2 are SNHLY and FYNNEI. Losses at the gene ends were 6 bases for V and 5 bases for J; bases not matched to a gene: 8.

The J gene is TRBJ2-1, the V gene TRBV4-3, with 13 bases fitting TRBD2. Germline V CDR1 and CDR2: LGHNA, YSLEER. This CDR3 contains 17 residues. With 4 bases clipped from V and 7 bases from J, the junction kept 10 bases outside the gene matches. Here the CDR3 reads CASSRTSPGLAGNEQFF. Written as DNA, the CDR3 is TGCGCCAGCAGCCGAACTTCACCGGGACTAGCGGGAAATGAGCAGTTCTTC.

This chain joins TRBV12-3 or TRBV12-4 and TRBJ1-2, with D tentatively TRBD1 (6 bases). This CDR3 is 13 amino acids long. The ends were cut back, 2 bases at V and 7 bases at J, with 11 bases in the middle. This CDR3 is CASSLSGAGGYTF. The CDR3, as DNA: TGTGCCAGCAGTTTATCAGGGGCTGGTGGCTACACCTTC.

The genes are TRBV12-1 and TRBJ2-1; TRBD1, the D gene given by the table, was not confirmed from the DNA. TRBV12-1 constitutes a pseudogene. The CDR3 is made up of 13 amino acids. In DNA, the CDR3 is TGTGCCAGCGACGGGCGGTTCTACAATGAGCAGTTCTTC. This codes for CASDGRFYNEQFF.

This clonotype has only a few counts. This chain connects TRBV7-8 to TRBJ1-2; no clear D. In germline, CDR1 is SGHVS, CDR2 FQNEAQ. Trimming stripped 0 bases from V and 3 bases from J, with 8 bases between. This CDR3 region has 14 residues. The CDR3 DNA sequence: TGTGCCAGCAGCTTAGCGCGGGGAGACTATGGCTACACCTTC. Translation: CASSLARGDYGYTF. The full variable domain, in which reference TRBV7-8 and TRBJ1-2 provide the parts outside the CDR3, is GAGVSQSPRYKVAKRGQDVALRCDPISGHVSLFWYQQALGQGPEFLTYFQNEAQLDKSGLPSDRFFAERPEGSVSTLKIQRTQQEDSAVYLCASSLARGDYGYTFGSGTRLTVV.

The J gene is TRBJ2-1, the V gene TRBV20-1, with TRBD2 matching over 8 bases. This CDR3 is built from 16 residues. V dropped 0 bases and J dropped 4; count of bases not matched to a gene: 8. Per the germline V gene, CDR1 is DFQATT and CDR2 is SNEGSKA (reference sequence). In DNA form, the CDR3 reads TGCAGTGCTAGAGACCAAGGACTAGCAGTTTACAATGAGCAGTTCTTC. Protein: CSARDQGLAVYNEQFF.

The DNA for the CDR3 is TGTGCCAGCAGCCATGGGACAGGGAAAGGCTACACCTTC. Its translation: CASSHGTGKGYTF. The J gene is TRBJ1-2, the V gene TRBV7-9; 9 bases map to TRBD1. CDR3 length: 13 residues. V gave up 5 bases and J gave up 8 bases; unmatched junction bases: 6. The germline gives CDR1 SEHNR, CDR2 FQNEAQ (reference sequence).